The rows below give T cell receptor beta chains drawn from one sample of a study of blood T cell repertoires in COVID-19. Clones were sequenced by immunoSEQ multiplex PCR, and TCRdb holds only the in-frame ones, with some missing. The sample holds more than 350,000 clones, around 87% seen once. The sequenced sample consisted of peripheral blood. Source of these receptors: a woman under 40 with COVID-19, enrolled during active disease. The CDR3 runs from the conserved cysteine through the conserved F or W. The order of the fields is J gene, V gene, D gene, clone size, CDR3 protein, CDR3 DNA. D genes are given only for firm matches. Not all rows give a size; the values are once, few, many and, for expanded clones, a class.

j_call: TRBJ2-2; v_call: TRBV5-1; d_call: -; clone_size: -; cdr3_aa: CASSLVWPSNTGELFF; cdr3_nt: TGCGCCAGCAGCTTGGTTTGGCCTTCGAACACCGGGGAGCTGTTTTTT
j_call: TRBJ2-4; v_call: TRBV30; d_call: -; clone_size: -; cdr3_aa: CAWSWRRNIQYF; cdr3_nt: TGTGCCTGGAGCTGGAGGAGAAACATTCAGTACTTC
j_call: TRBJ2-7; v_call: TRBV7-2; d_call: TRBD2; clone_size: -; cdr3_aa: CASSLAGTSGRSEQYF; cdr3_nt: TGTGCCAGCAGCTTAGCGGGGACTAGCGGGAGATCCGAGCAGTACTTC
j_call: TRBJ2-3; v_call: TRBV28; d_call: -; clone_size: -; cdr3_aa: CASSLAVENTDTQYF; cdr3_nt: TGTGCCAGCAGTTTAGCCGTAGAGAACACAGATACGCAGTATTTT
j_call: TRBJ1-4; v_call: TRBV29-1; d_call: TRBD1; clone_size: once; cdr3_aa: CSVAGQGAGKLFF; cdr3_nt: TGCAGCGTTGCGGGACAGGGGGCAGGAAAACTGTTTTTT
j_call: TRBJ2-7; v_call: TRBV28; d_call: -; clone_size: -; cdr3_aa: CASRDPSSLYEQYF; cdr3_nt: TGTGCCAGCAGGGATCCTAGTTCCCTCTACGAGCAGTACTTC
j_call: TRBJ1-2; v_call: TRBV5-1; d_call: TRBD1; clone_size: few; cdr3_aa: CASSPDRGQGGYTF; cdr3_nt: TGCGCCAGCAGCCCGGACAGGGGGCAGGGGGGCTACACCTTC
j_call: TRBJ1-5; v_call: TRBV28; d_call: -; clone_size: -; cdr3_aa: CASSFRGGGQPQHF; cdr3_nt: TGTGCCAGCAGTTTTCGCGGGGGCGGTCAGCCCCAGCATTTT
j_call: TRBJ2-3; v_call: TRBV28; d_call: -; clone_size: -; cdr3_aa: CASSDREDTQYF; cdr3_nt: TGTGCCAGCAGCGACCGGGAAGATACGCAGTATTTT
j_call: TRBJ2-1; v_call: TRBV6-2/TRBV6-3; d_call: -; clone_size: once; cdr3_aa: CASSHNRLLSYNEQFF; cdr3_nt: TGTGCCAGCAGTCACAATCGACTATTATCCTACAATGAGCAGTTCTTC
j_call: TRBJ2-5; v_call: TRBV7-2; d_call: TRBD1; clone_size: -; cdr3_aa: CASSSRTGGAGETQYF; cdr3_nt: TGTGCCAGCAGCTCCCGGACAGGGGGGGCGGGTGAGACCCAGTACTTC
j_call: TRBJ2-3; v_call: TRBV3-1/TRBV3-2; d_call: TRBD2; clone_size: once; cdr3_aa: CASSQRLAGTTDTQYF; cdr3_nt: TGTGCCAGCAGCCAACGGCTAGCGGGGACCACAGATACGCAGTATTTT
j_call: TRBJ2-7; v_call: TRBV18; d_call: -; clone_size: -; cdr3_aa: CASSPPSLPYEQYF; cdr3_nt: TGTGCCAGCTCACCCCCCTCCCTCCCGTACGAGCAGTACTTC
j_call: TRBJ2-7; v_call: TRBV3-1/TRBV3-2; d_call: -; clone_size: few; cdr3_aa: CASSTLEVQYF; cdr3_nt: TGTGCCAGCAGCACCCTAGAGGTGCAGTACTTC
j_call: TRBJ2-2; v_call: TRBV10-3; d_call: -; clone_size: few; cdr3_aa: CALRRQTNTGELFF; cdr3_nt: TGTGCCCTGCGGCGACAGACGAACACCGGGGAGCTGTTTTTT
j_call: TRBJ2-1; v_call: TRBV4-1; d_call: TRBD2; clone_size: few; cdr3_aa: CASSPRKVAGDNEQFF; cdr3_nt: TGCGCCAGCAGCCCTAGGAAGGTAGCGGGAGATAATGAGCAGTTCTTC
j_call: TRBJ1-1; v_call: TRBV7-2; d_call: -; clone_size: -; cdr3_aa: CASSLTGGETEAFF; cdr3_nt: TGTGCCAGCAGTCTCACGGGGGGAGAAACTGAAGCTTTCTTT
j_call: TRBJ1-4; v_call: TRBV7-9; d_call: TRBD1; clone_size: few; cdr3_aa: CASSPGQSPEKLFF; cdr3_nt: TGTGCCAGCAGTCCGGGACAGTCTCCTGAAAAACTGTTTTTT
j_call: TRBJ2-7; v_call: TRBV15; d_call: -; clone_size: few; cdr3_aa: CATSRDRGREQYF; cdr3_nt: TGTGCCACCAGCAGAGATAGAGGGAGGGAGCAGTACTTC
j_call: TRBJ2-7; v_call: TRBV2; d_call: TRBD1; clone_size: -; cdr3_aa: CASSEKPTGGYEQYF; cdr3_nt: TGTGCCAGCAGTGAAAAGCCCACAGGGGGCTACGAGCAGTACTTC
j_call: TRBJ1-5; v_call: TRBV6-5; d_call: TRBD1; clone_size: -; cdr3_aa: CASRRTGGNQPQHF; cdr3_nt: TGTGCCAGCAGACGGACAGGGGGCAATCAGCCCCAGCATTTT
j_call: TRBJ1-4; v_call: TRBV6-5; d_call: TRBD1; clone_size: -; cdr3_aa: CASTRSGQSNEKLFF; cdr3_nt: TGTGCCAGCACTCGCTCGGGACAGTCTAATGAAAAACTGTTTTTT
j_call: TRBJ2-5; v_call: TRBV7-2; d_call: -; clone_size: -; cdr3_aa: CASSLSRAQETQYF; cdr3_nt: TGTGCCAGCAGCTTAAGCAGGGCACAAGAGACCCAGTACTTC
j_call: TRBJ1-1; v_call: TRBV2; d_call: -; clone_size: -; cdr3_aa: CASSGSGDMNTEAFF; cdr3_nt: TGTGCCAGCAGTGGGTCAGGGGACATGAACACTGAAGCTTTCTTT
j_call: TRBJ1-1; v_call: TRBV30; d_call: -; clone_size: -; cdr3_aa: CAWSTGSWGWGNTEAFF; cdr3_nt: TGTGCCTGGAGCACCGGGTCGTGGGGCTGGGGGAACACTGAAGCTTTCTTT
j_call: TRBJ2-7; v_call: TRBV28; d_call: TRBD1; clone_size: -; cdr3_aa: CASGDTGGAYEQYF; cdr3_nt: TGTGCCAGCGGGGATACAGGGGGCGCCTACGAGCAGTACTTC
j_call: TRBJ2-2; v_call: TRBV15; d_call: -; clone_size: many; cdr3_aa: CATSRDRVRTGELFF; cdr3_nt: TGTGCCACCAGCAGAGATCGGGTGCGCACCGGGGAGCTGTTTTTT
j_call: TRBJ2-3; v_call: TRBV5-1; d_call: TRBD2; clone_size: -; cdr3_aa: CASSQGLAGADTQYF; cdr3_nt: TGCGCCAGCAGCCAAGGACTAGCGGGAGCAGATACGCAGTATTTT
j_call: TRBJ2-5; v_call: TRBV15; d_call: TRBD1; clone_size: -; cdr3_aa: CATSREVMRGQGGETQYF; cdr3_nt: TGTGCCACCAGCAGAGAAGTTATGCGGGGACAGGGGGGAGAGACCCAGTACTTC
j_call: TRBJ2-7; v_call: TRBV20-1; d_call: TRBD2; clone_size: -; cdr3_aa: CSASLGTTSYEQYF; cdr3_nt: TGCAGTGCTAGTCTTGGGACTACCTCCTACGAGCAGTACTTC
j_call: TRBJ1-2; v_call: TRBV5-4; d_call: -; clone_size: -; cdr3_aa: CASSPMSNYGYTF; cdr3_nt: TGTGCCAGCAGCCCCATGTCTAACTATGGCTACACCTTC